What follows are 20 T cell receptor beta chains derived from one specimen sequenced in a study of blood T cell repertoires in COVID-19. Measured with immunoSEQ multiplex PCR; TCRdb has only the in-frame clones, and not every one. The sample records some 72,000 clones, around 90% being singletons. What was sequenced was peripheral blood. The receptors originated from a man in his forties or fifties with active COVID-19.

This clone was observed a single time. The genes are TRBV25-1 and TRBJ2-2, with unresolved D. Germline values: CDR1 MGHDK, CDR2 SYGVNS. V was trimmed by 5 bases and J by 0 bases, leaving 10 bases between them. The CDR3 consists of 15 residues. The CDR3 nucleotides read TGTGCCAGCAGTTCGAGGCCGTCGAACACCGGGGAGCTGTTTTTT. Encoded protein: CASSSRPSNTGELFF. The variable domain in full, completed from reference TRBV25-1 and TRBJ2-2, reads EADIYQTPRYLVIGTGKKITLECSQTMGHDKMYWYQQDPGMELHLIHYSYGVNSTEKGDLSSESTVSRIRTEHFPLTLESARPSHTSQYLCASSSRPSNTGELFFGEGSRLTVL.

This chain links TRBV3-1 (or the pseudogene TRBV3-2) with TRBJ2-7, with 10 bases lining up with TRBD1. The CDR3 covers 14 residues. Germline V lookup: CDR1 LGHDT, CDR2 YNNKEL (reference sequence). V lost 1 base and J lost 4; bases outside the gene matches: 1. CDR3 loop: CASSQGGQGYEQYF. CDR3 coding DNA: TGTGCCAGCAGCCAAGGGGGACAGGGGTACGAGCAGTACTTC.

CDR3: CSVMTGDSNQPQHF. CDR3 DNA sequence: TGCAGCGTCATGACAGGGGATAGCAATCAGCCCCAGCATTTT. This sequence joins TRBV29-1 and TRBJ1-5; 8 bases match TRBD1. V lost 6 bases, J lost 0 bases, and 4 bases stayed unmatched. The CDR3 runs to 14 residues. The germline V gene has CDR1 SQVTM and CDR2 ANQGSEA.

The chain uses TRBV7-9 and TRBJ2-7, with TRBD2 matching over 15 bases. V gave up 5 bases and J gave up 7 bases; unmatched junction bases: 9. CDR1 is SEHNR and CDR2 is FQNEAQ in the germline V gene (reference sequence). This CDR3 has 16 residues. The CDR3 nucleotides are TGTGCCAGCAGCGGGGCGACGGGACTAGCGGGAGGAGAGCAGTACTTC. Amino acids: CASSGATGLAGGEQYF.

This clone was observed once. CDR3 nucleotides: TGTGCCACCAGCCCCCGGACAGGCCTCTCTGGAAACACCATATATTTT. Amino acids: CATSPRTGLSGNTIYF. This chain uses TRBV15 with TRBJ1-3, with 7 nucleotides matching TRBD1. The CDR3 is 16 residues long. After removal of 5 bases from V and 0 bases from J, the junction contained 7 bases not matched to a gene. Germline V lookup: CDR1 LNHNV, CDR2 YYDKDF (reference sequence).

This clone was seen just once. The CDR3 region is CASSQVVRQGASLGSPLHF. As DNA, the CDR3 is TGCGCCAGCAGCCAAGTCGTAAGGCAGGGGGCTTCCTTGGGTTCACCCCTCCACTTT. The chain recombines TRBV4-3 with TRBJ1-6; TRBD1 agrees at 8 bases. The CDR3 length is 19 residues. With V trimmed by 1 base and J by 9 bases, 17 bases remained unmatched. CDR1 LGHNA and CDR2 YSLEER come from the germline V gene.

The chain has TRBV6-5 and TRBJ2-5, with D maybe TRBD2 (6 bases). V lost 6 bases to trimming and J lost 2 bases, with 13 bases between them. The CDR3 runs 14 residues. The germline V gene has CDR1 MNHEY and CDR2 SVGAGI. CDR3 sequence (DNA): TGTGCCAGCAGCTCCTTCGGAGGGCAAGAGACCCAGTACTTC. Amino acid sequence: CASSSFGGQETQYF.

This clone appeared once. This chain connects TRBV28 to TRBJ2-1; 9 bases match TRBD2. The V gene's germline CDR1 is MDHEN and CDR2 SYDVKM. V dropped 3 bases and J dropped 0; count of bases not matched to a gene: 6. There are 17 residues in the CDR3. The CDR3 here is CASSFPSGKISYNEQFF. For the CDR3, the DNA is TGTGCCAGCAGTTTTCCTAGCGGGAAAATCTCCTACAATGAGCAGTTCTTC.

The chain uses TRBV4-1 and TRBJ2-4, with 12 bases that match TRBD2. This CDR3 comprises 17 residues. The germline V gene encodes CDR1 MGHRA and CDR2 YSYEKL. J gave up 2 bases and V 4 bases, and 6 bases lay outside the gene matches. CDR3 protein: CASSLGLAGSSKNIQYF. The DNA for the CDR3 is TGCGCCAGCAGCCTCGGACTAGCGGGATCTTCCAAAAACATTCAGTACTTC.

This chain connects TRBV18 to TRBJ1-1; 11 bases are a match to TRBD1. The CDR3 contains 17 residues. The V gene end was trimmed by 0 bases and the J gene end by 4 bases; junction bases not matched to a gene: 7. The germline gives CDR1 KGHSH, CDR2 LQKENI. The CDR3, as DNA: TGTGCCAGCTCACCACCCACCGGGACAGGGGGTTTCACTGAAGCTTTCTTT. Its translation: CASSPPTGTGGFTEAFF.

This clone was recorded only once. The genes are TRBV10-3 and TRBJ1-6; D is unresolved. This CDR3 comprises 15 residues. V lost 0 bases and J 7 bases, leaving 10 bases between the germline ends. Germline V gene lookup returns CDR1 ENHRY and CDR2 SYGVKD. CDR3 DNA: TGTGCCATCAGTGAGTCGGCAGGTTTCAATTCACCCCTCCACTTT. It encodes CAISESAGFNSPLHF.

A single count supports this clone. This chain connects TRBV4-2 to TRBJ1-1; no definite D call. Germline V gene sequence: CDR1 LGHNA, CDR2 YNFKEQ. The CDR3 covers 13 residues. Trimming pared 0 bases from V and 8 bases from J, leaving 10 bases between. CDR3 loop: CASSQDGQWEAFF. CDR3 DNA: TGTGCCAGCAGCCAAGATGGGCAATGGGAAGCTTTCTTT.

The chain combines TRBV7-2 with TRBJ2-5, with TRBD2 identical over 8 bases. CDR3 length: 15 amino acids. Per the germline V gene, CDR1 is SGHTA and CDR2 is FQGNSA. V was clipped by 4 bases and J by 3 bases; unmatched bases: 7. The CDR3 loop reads CASSSLGLGKETQYF. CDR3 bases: TGTGCCAGCAGCTCACTGGGACTAGGAAAAGAGACCCAGTACTTC.

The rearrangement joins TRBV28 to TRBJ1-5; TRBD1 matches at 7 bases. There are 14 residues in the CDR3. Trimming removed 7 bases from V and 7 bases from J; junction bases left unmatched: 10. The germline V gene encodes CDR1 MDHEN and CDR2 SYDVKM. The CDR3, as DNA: TGTGCCAGCACCCCCGGGACAGCTAGCCAGCCCCAGCATTTT. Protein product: CASTPGTASQPQHF.

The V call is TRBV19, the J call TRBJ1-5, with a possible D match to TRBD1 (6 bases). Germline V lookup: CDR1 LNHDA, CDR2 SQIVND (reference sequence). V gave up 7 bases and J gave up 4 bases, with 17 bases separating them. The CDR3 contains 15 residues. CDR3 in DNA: TGTGCCAGTAAGGAAACAGGGTATGGGAATCAGCCCCAGCATTTT. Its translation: CASKETGYGNQPQHF.

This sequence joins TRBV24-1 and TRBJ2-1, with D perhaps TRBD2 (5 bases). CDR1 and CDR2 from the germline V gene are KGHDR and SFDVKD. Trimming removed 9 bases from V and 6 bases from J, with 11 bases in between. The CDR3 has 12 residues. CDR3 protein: CATGGSGNEQFF. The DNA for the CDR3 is TGTGCCACCGGCGGGTCTGGCAATGAGCAGTTCTTC.

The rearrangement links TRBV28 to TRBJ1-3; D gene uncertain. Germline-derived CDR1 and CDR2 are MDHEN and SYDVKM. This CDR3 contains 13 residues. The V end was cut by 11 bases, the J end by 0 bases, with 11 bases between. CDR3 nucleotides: TGTGCCTCCCGGGAGAGCTCTGGAAACACCATATATTTT. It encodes CASRESSGNTIYF.

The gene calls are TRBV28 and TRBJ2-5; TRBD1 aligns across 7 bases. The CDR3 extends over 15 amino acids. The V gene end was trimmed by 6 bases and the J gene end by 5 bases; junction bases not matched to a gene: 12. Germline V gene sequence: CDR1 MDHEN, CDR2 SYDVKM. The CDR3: CASRTGTVVSETQYF. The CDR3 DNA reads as TGTGCCAGCAGGACCGGGACAGTGGTTTCGGAGACCCAGTACTTC.

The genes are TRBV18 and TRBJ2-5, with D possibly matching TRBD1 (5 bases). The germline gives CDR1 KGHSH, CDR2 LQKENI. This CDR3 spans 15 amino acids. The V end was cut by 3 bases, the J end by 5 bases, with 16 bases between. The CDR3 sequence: CASSPRTQGSETQYF. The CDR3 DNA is TGTGCCAGCTCACCGCGAACCCAGGGTAGTGAGACCCAGTACTTC.

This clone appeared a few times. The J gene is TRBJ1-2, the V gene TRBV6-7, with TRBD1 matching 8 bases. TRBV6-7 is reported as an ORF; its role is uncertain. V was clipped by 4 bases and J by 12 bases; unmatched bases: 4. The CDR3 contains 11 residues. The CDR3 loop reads CASSWGQVDTF. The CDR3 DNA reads TGTGCCAGCAGTTGGGGACAGGTCGACACCTTC.